This T cell receptor (beta chain) was profiled in a study of blood T cell repertoires in COVID-19. From germline, CDR1 is SGHRS and CDR2 YFSETQ. Trimming cost V 4 bases and J 2 bases, with 10 bases left between them. The length of the CDR3 is 14 residues. TCRdb keeps only in-frame clones here, not all; method: immunoSEQ multiplex PCR. The table includes 300,000 to 350,000 clones, 70% to 90% detected once. The study recruited people aged roughly 18 to 95 years across approximately 25 US areas. The chain couples TRBV5-1 to TRBJ1-5; D possibly corresponds to TRBD1 (5 bases). The receptor was derived from a man aged 25 to 40 who had recovered from COVID-19. Sequencing was carried out using PBMCs or T cells enriched from blood (not recorded which). CDR3 sequence reads: CASSPSGGNQPQHF. The CDR3 bases are TGCGCCAGCAGCCCCTCGGGGGGCAATCAGCCCCAGCATTTT.